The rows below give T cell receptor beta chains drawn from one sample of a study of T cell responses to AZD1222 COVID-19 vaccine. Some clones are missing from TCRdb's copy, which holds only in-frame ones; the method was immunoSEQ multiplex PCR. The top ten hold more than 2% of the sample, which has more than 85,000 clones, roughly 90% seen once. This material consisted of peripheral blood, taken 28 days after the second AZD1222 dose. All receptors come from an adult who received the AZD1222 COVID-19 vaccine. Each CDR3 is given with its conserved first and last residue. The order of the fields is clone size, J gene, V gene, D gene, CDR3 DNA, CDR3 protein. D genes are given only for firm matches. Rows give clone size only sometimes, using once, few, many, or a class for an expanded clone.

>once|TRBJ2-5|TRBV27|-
TGTGCCAGCAGTTTGGCGGAAGAAGAGACCCAGTACTTC
CASSLAEEETQYF
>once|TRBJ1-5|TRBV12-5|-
TGTGCTAGTGGTTTGGTAAAGGAGTACAGGGAGAATCAGCCCCAGCATTTT
CASGLVKEYRENQPQHF
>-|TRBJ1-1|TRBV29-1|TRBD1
TGCAGCGCGACCCGACAGGGGGGAACTGAAGCTTTCTTT
CSATRQGGTEAFF
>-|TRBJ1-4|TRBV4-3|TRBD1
TGCGCCAGCAGGGACAGTGGGACAGGGGGCTCACGGCTGTTTTTT
CASRDSGTGGSRLFF
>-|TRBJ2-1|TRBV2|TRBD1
TGTGCCAGTAATGACAGGGGGCTCAACAATGAGCAGTTCTTC
CASNDRGLNNEQFF
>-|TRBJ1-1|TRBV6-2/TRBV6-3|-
TGTGCCAGCAGTTCGCTCGGAAACACTGAAGCTTTCTTT
CASSSLGNTEAFF
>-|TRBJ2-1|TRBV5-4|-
TGTGCCAGCAGCTTGGGGGGGGACTACAATGAGCAGTTCTTC
CASSLGGDYNEQFF
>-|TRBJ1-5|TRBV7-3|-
TGTGCCAGCAGCTTATACTCGGGGGCCCAATCACAGCCCCAGCATTTT
CASSLYSGAQSQPQHF
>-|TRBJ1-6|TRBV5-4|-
TGTGCCAGCAGCTTGGTGGCGCAGGGTCATTCACCCCTCCACTTT
CASSLVAQGHSPLHF
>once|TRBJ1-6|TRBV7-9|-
TGTGCCAGCAGCTTAGAATCAGGGATTAATTCACCCCTCCACTTT
CASSLESGINSPLHF
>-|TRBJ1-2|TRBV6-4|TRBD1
TGTGCCAGCAGTGAGATTTGGACAGGGCTTAACTATGGCTACACCTTC
CASSEIWTGLNYGYTF
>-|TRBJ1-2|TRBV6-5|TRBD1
TGTGCCAGCAGTTTTGCAGGGGGCGTCTATGGCTACACCTTC
CASSFAGGVYGYTF
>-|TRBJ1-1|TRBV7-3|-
TGTGCCAGCTCACTCAGCCGGGTGAACACTGAAGCTTTCTTT
CASSLSRVNTEAFF
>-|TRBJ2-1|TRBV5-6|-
TGTGCCAGCAGCGAAACAGAGCTCAATGAGCAGTTCTTC
CASSETELNEQFF
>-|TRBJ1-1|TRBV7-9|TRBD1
TGTGCCAGCAGCTACCAGGGGGCGGTCGGCACTGAAGCTTTCTTT
CASSYQGAVGTEAFF
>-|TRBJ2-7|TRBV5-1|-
TGCGCCAGCAGCTCAAAACGTGGCGCCTACGAGCAGTACTTC
CASSSKRGAYEQYF
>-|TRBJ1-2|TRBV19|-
TGTGCCAGTACCAACAGGGACAACTATGGCTACACCTTC
CASTNRDNYGYTF
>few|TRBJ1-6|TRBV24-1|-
TGTGCCACCAGTGATCCCCGGTTGGACCATGGGTTACTCCACTTT
CATSDPRLDHGLLHF
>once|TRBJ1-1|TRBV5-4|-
TGTGCCAGCAGCTTGGCCACAACCTTTTGGAACACTGAAGCTTTCTTT
CASSLATTFWNTEAFF
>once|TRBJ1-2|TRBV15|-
TGTGCCACCAGCAGAGGGGGCAGCTATGGCTACACCTTC
CATSRGGSYGYTF
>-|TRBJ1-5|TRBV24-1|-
TGTGCCACCAGTGACTCTACCGTAAGCCAACCCCAGCATTTT
CATSDSTVSQPQHF
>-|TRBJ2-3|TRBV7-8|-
TGTGCCAGCAGCTTAGGGCCAGATACGCAGTATTTT
CASSLGPDTQYF
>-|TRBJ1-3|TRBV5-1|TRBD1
TGCGCCAGCAGCGAAGGGGGCTGGGATGGAAACACCATATATTTT
CASSEGGWDGNTIYF
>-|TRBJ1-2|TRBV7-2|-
TGTGCCAGCAGCTTAGACGGACGGCGTTATGGCTACACCTTC
CASSLDGRRYGYTF
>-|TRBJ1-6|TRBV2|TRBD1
TGTGCCAGCAGTCGACAGGGAGGTTCCCACTATAATTCACCCCTCCACTTT
CASSRQGGSHYNSPLHF
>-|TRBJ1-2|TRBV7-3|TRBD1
TGTGCCAGCAGCCCGCGGACAGGGGATGGCTACACCTTC
CASSPRTGDGYTF
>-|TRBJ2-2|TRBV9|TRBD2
TGTGCCAGCAGCGTGCTAGCGGGCGAGAACACCGGGGAGCTGTTTTTT
CASSVLAGENTGELFF
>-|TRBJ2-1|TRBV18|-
TGTGCCAGCTCACCCACCGGATACAGGGGAGGGAATGAGCAGTTCTTC
CASSPTGYRGGNEQFF
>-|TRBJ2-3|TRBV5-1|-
TGCGCCAGCAGCTTGAGGCAGCTAGGCACAGATACGCAGTATTTT
CASSLRQLGTDTQYF
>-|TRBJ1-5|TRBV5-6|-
TGTGCCAGCAGCTCCAGGAGGGATCAGCCCCAGCATTTT
CASSSRRDQPQHF
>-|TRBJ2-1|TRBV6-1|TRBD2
TGTGCCAGCAGTGAATTCCGACTAGCGGGGAGTGGAGAGCAGTTCTTC
CASSEFRLAGSGEQFF
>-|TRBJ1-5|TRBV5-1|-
TGCGCCAGCAGCTTGGACGGATATAGCAATCAGCCCCAGCATTTT
CASSLDGYSNQPQHF
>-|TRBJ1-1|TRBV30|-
TGTGCCTGGAGTGAAGTGGAGGCTTTCTTT
CAWSEVEAFF
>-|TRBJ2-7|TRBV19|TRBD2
TGTGCCAGTAGTTGGGCGGGGGGTTCCTACGAGCAGTACTTC
CASSWAGGSYEQYF
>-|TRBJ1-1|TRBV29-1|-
TGCAGCGCGACCTCAGGGGTGATGTACACTGAAGCTTTCTTT
CSATSGVMYTEAFF
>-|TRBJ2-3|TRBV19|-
TGTGCCAGTAGTACGGCAGGGGGCACAGATACGCAGTATTTT
CASSTAGGTDTQYF
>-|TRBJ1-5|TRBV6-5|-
TGTGCCAGCAGTTACTCGGGCAGGATCATGCATTTT
CASSYSGRIMHF
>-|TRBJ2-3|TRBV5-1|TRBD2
TGCGCCAGCAGCTTGGTTAGCGGGGGGAGCACAGATACGCAGTATTTT
CASSLVSGGSTDTQYF
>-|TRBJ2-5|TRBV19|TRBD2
TGTGCCAGTATGAAAAGCGGGGGGCGACAGACCCAGTACTTC
CASMKSGGRQTQYF
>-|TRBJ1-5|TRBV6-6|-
TGTGCCAGCAGTTATGGGTATCCCAGCAATCAGCCCCAGCATTTT
CASSYGYPSNQPQHF
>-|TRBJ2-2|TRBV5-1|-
TGCGCTGCGGAGACAGCCACCGGGGAGCTGTTTTTT
CAAETATGELFF